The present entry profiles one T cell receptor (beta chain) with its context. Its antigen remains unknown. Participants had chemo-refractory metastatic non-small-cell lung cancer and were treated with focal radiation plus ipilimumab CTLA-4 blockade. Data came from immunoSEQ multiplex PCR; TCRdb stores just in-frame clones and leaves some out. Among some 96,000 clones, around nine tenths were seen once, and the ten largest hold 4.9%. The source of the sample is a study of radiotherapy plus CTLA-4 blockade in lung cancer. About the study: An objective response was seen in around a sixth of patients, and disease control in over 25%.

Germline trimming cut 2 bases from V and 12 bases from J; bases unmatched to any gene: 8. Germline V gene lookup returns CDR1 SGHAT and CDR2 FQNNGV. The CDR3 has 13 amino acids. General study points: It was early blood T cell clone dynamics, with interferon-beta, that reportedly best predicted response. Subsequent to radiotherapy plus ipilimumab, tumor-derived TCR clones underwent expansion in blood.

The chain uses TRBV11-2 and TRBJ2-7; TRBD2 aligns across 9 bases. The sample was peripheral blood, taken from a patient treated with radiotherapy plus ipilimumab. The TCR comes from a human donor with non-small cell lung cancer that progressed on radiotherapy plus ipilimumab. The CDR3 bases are TGTGCCAGCAGCTTATCAACTAGCGGGCTGGCGTACTTC. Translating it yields CASSLSTSGLAYF.